This TCR beta chain was obtained from a study of blood T cell repertoires in COVID-19. The table came from immunoSEQ multiplex PCR; TCRdb's copy has only in-frame clones and leaves some out. Of 90,000 to 130,000 clones listed, just over 75% are singletons. The V gene's germline CDR1 is SGHRS and CDR2 YFSETQ. V shed 4 bases, J shed 5 bases, and the junction held 11 bases outside the gene matches. The CDR3 is made up of 15 amino acids. The sequenced sample consisted of peripheral blood. The clonotype was recovered from a woman aged 80 or older with acute or convalescent COVID-19. This chain connects TRBV5-1 to TRBJ2-5, with 7 bases matching TRBD2. CDR3 loop: CASSPGWGGEETQYF. CDR3 DNA sequence: TGCGCCAGCAGCCCCGGATGGGGGGGTGAGGAGACCCAGTACTTC.